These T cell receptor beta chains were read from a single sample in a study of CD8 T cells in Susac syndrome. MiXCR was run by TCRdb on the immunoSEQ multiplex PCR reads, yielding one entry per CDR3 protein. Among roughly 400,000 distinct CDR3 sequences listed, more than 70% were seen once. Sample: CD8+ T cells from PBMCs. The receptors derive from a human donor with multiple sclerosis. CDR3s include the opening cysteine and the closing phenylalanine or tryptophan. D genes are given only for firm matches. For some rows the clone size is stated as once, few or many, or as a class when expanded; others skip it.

CDR3: CASSPMGRDYGYTF; DNA: TGTGCCAGCAGTCCGATGGGACGGGACTATGGCTACACCTTC; size: NA; J: TRBJ1-2; length: 14; D: NA; V: TRBV6-1
CDR3: CASSPGTGTIYGYTF; DNA: TGTGCCAGCAGTCCCGGGACAGGGACCATCTATGGCTACACCTTC; size: NA; J: TRBJ1-2; length: 15; D: TRBD1; V: TRBV28
CDR3: CASSLTSGSGETQYF; DNA: TGTGCCAGCAGCCTGACTAGCGGGAGCGGGGAGACCCAGTACTTC; size: NA; J: TRBJ2-5; length: 15; D: TRBD2; V: TRBV7-8
CDR3: CASSPRLGSGDTQYF; DNA: TGTGCCAGTAGTCCGCGACTCGGTAGCGGAGATACGCAGTATTTT; size: once; J: TRBJ2-3; length: 15; D: NA; V: TRBV19
CDR3: CASSRRPSDPVAYNEQFF; DNA: TGTGCCAGCAGCCGCCGGCCTTCAGACCCCGTAGCCTACAATGAGCAGTTCTTC; size: few; J: TRBJ2-1; length: 18; D: NA; V: TRBV6-1
CDR3: CAWSAGRGSNQPQHF; DNA: TGTGCCTGGAGTGCGGGCAGGGGTAGCAATCAGCCCCAGCATTTT; size: NA; J: TRBJ1-5; length: 15; D: NA; V: TRBV30
CDR3: CASSLAQKPGYTF; DNA: TGTGCCAGCAGCTTAGCTCAGAAACCCGGCTACACCTTC; size: NA; J: TRBJ1-2; length: 13; D: NA; V: TRBV13
CDR3: CASSLARGPIYEQYF; DNA: TGTGCCAGCAGTTTGGCCAGGGGGCCCATCTACGAGCAGTACTTC; size: few; J: TRBJ2-7; length: 15; D: TRBD1; V: TRBV28
CDR3: CASSLGGSYTF; DNA: TGTGCCAGCAGCCTTGGGGGTAGCTACACCTTC; size: NA; J: TRBJ1-2; length: 11; D: NA; V: TRBV9
CDR3: CASSLIGSSYNEQFF; DNA: TGTGCCAGCAGTTTAATAGGGAGCTCCTACAATGAGCAGTTCTTC; size: few; J: TRBJ2-1; length: 15; D: NA; V: TRBV27
CDR3: CASSQGGQDYTGELFF; DNA: TGCGCCAGCAGCCAAGGGGGACAGGACTACACCGGGGAGCTGTTTTTT; size: NA; J: TRBJ2-2; length: 16; D: TRBD1; V: TRBV4-1
CDR3: CSTPTGMYGYTF; DNA: TGCAGCACCCCAACAGGGATGTATGGCTACACCTTC; size: NA; J: TRBJ1-2; length: 12; D: NA; V: TRBV29-1